The TCR beta chain described here comes from a study of long-term antiretroviral therapy in people with HIV. immunoSEQ v3.0 was run at survey level. Sequencing used immunoSEQ multiplex PCR; TCRdb keeps in-frame clones, though not all of them. The table records approximately 24,000 clones, about four fifths of them present only once. The CDR3 has 13 residues. V gave up 11 bases and J gave up 3 bases, with 16 bases separating them. Germline CDR1 reads LNHDA; CDR2 reads SQIVND (reference sequence). The chain combines TRBV19 with TRBJ1-1; possible D gene TRBD1, 6 bases. The source is a young man with HIV. The specimen was unsorted PBMCs, collected 4.4 years after starting antiretroviral therapy. CDR3 sequence (DNA): TGTGCCTCTTGGGACACGGGGTACACTGAAGCTTTCTTT. Translated: CASWDTGYTEAFF. The full variable domain, completed using reference TRBV19 and TRBJ1-1, is DGGITQSPKYLFRKEGQNVTLSCEQNLNHDAMYWYRQDPGQGLRLIYYSQIVNDFQKGDIAEGYSVSREKKESFPLTVTSAQKNPTAFYLCASWDTGYTEAFFGQGTRLTVV.